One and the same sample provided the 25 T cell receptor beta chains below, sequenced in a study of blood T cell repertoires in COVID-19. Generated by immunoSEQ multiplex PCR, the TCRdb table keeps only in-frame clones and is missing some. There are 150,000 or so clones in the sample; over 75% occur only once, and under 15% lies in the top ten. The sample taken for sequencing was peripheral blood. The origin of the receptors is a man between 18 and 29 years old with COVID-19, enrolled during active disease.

The CDR3 nucleotides read TGTGCCAGCAGTTTATTTGGACAGGGCGCTTTCTTT. It codes for CASSLFGQGAFF. This chain links TRBV12-3 or TRBV12-4 with TRBJ1-1, with TRBD1 matching 8 bases. Germline trimming cut 2 bases from V and 11 bases from J; bases unmatched to any gene: 4. CDR3 length: 12 amino acids.

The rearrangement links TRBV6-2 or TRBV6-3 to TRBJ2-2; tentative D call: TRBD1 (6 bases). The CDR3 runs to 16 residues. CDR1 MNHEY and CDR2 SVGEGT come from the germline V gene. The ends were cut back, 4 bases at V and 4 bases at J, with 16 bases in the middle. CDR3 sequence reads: CASSSPRGGRTGELFF. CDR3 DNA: TGTGCCAGCAGTTCCCCAAGAGGGGGACGCACCGGGGAGCTGTTTTTT.

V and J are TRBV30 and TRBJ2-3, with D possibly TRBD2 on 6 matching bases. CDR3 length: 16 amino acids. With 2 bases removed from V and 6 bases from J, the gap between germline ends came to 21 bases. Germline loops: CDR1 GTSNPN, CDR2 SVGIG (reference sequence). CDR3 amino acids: CAWSLRGSGLTDTQYF. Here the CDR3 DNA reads TGTGCCTGGAGTCTCCGGGGTAGCGGTCTCACGGATACGCAGTATTTT.

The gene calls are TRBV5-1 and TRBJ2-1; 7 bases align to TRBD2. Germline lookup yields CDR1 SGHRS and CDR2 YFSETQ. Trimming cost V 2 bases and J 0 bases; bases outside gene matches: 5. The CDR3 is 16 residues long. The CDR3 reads CASSFNGGSSYNEQFF. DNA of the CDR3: TGCGCCAGCAGCTTTAACGGCGGGAGCTCCTACAATGAGCAGTTCTTC.

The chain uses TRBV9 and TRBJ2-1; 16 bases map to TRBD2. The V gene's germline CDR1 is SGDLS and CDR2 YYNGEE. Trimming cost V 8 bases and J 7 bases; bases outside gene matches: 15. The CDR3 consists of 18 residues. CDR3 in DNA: TGTGCCAGTTCCGGGACTAGCGGGAGGGAAGGTCGCGCAAATGAGCAGTTCTTC. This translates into CASSGTSGREGRANEQFF.

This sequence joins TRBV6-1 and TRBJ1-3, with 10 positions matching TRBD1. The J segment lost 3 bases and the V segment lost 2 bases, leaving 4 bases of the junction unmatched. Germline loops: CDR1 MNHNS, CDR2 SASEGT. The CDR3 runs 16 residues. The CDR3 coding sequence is TGTGCCAGCAGTGAATGGACAGGGGGAAGTGGAAACACCATATATTTT. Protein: CASSEWTGGSGNTIYF.

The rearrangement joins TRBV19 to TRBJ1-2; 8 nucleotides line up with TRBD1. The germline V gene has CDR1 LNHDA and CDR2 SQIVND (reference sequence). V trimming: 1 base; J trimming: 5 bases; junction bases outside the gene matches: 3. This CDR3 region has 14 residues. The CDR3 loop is CASSIATGGYGYTF. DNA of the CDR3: TGTGCCAGTAGTATAGCAACAGGGGGTTATGGCTACACCTTC.

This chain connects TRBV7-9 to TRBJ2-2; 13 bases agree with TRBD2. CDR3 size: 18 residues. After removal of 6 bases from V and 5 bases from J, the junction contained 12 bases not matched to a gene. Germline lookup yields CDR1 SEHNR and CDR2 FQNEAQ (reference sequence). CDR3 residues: CASRRPSTTSGRTGELFF. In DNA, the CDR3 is TGTGCCAGCAGAAGGCCTAGTACGACTAGCGGGAGGACCGGGGAGCTGTTTTTT.

CDR3 amino acids: CASSYHSGESGYEQYF. The CDR3 bases are TGTGCCAGCAGTTACCATAGCGGGGAGTCTGGTTACGAGCAGTACTTC. This sequence joins TRBV6-5 and TRBJ2-7; 8 positions agree with TRBD2. The CDR3 length is 16 residues. The V gene's germline CDR1 is MNHEY and CDR2 SVGAGI. The ends lost 2 bases at V and 4 bases at J; junction bases unmatched: 10.

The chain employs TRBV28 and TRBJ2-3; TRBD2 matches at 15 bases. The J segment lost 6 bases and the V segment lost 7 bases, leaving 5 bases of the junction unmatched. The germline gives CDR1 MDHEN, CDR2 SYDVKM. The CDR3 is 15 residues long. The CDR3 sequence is CASTRGTSGRDTQYF. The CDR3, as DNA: TGTGCCAGCACCCGTGGGACTAGCGGGAGGGATACGCAGTATTTT.

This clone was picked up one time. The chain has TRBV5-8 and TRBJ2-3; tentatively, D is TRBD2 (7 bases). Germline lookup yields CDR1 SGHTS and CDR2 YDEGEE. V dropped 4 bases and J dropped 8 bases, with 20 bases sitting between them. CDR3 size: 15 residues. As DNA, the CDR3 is TGTGCCAGCAGCCGGGGGCGGGAGCGGGTTGGTACGCAGTATTTT. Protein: CASSRGRERVGTQYF.

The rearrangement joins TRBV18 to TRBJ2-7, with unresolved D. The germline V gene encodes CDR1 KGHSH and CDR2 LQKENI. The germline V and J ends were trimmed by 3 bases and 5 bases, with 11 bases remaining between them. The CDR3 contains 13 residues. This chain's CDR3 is CASSPQDPNEQYF. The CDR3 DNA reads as TGTGCCAGCTCACCTCAGGATCCCAACGAGCAGTACTTC.

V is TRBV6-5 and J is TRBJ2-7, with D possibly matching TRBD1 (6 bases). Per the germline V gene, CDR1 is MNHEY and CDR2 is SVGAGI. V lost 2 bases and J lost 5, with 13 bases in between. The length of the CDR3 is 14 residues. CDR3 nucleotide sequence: TGTGCCAGCAGTTACGACGGCAGGGGCAACGAGCAGTACTTC. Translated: CASSYDGRGNEQYF.

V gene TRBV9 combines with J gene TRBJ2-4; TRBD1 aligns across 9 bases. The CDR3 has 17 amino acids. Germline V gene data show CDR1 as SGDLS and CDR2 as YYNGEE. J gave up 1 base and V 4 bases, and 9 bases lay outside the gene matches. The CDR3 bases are TGTGCCAGCAGCCCAGCTTCGACAGGGGGGGCCAAAAACATTCAGTACTTC. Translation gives CASSPASTGGAKNIQYF. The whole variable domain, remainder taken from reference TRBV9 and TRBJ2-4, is DSGVTQTPKHLITATGQRVTLRCSPRSGDLSVYWYQQSLDQGLQFLIQYYNGEERAKGNILERFSAQQFPDLHSELNLSSLELGDSALYFCASSPASTGGAKNIQYFGAGTRLSVL.

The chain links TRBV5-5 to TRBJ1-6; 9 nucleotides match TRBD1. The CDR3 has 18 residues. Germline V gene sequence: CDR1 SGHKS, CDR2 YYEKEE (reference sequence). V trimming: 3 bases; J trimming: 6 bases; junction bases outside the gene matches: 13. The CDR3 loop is CASSWGIGTGRSNSPLHF. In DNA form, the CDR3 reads TGTGCCAGCAGCTGGGGGATCGGGACAGGGAGGTCTAATTCACCCCTCCACTTT. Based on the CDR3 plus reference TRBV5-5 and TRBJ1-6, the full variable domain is DAGVTQSPTHLIKTRGQQVTLRCSPISGHKSVSWYQQVLGQGPQFIFQYYEKEERGRGNFPDRFSARQFPNYSSELNVNALLLGDSALYLCASSWGIGTGRSNSPLHFGNGTRLTVT.

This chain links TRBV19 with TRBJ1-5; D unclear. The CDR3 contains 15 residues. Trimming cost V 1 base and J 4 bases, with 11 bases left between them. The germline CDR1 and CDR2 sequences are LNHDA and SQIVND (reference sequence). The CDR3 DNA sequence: TGTGCCAGTAGTATAGCCGCGGCAGAAAATCAGCCCCAGCATTTT. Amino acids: CASSIAAAENQPQHF.

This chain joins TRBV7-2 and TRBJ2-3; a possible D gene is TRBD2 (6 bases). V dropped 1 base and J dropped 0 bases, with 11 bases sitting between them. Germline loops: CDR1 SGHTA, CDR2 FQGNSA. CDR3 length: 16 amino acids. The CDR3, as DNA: TGTGCCAGCAGCTTAGTTCCTGGGACTAGCACAGATACGCAGTATTTT. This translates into CASSLVPGTSTDTQYF.

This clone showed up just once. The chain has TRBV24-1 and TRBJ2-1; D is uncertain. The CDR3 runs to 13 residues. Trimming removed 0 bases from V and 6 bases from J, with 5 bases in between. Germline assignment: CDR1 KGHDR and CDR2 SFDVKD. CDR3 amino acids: CATSDLNFNEQFF. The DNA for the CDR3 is TGTGCCACCAGTGATTTGAACTTCAATGAGCAGTTCTTC.

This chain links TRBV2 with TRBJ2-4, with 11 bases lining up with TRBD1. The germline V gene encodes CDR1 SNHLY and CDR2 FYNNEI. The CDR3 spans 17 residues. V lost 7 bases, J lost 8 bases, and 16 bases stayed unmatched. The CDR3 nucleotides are TGTGCCAGCACCTTGGACAGGGGGCGAGGAAGTAGGGACATTCAGTACTTC. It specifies CASTLDRGRGSRDIQYF.

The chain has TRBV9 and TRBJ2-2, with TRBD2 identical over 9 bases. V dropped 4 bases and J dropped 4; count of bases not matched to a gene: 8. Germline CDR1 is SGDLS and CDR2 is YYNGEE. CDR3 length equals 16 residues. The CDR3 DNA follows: TGTGCCAGCAGCTGGGGTAGCGGGAGAGCCACCGGGGAGCTGTTTTTT. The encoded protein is CASSWGSGRATGELFF.

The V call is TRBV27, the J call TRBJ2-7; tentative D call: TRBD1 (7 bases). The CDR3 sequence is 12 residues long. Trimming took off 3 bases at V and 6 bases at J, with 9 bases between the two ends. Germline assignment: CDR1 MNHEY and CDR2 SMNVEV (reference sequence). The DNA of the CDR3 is TGTGCCAGCAGTTTTCAGGGGGGCGAGCAGTACTTC. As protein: CASSFQGGEQYF.

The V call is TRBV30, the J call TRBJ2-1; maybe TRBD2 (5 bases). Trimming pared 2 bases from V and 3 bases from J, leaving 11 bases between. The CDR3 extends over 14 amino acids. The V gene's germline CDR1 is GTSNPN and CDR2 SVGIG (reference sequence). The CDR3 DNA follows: TGTGCCTGGAGTTTTGGCGGAGGCTACAATGAGCAGTTCTTC. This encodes CAWSFGGGYNEQFF.

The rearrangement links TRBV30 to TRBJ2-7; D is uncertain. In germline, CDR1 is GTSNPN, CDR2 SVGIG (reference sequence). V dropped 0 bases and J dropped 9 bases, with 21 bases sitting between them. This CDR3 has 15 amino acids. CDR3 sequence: CAWSVGAGASEAQYF. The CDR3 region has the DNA TGTGCCTGGAGTGTAGGCGCAGGCGCCTCTGAAGCGCAGTACTTC.

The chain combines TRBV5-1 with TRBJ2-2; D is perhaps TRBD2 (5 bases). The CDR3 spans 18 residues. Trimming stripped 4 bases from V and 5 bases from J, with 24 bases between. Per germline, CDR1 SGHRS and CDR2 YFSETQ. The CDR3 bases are TGCGCCAGCAGCCTGGAGGCGGCCAAATCTTCGTTAACCGGGGAGCTGTTTTTT. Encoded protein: CASSLEAAKSSLTGELFF. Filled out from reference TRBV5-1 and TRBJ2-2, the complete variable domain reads KAGVTQTPRYLIKTRGQQVTLSCSPISGHRSVSWYQQTPGQGLQFLFEYFSETQRNKGNFPGRFSGRQFSNSRSEMNVSTLELGDSALYLCASSLEAAKSSLTGELFFGEGSRLTVL.

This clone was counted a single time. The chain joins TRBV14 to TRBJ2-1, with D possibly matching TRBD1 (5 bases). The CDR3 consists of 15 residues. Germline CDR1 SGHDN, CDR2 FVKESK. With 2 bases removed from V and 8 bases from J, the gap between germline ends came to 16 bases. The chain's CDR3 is CASSQWGNGPDEQFF. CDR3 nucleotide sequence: TGTGCCAGCAGCCAATGGGGCAACGGTCCGGATGAGCAGTTCTTC.